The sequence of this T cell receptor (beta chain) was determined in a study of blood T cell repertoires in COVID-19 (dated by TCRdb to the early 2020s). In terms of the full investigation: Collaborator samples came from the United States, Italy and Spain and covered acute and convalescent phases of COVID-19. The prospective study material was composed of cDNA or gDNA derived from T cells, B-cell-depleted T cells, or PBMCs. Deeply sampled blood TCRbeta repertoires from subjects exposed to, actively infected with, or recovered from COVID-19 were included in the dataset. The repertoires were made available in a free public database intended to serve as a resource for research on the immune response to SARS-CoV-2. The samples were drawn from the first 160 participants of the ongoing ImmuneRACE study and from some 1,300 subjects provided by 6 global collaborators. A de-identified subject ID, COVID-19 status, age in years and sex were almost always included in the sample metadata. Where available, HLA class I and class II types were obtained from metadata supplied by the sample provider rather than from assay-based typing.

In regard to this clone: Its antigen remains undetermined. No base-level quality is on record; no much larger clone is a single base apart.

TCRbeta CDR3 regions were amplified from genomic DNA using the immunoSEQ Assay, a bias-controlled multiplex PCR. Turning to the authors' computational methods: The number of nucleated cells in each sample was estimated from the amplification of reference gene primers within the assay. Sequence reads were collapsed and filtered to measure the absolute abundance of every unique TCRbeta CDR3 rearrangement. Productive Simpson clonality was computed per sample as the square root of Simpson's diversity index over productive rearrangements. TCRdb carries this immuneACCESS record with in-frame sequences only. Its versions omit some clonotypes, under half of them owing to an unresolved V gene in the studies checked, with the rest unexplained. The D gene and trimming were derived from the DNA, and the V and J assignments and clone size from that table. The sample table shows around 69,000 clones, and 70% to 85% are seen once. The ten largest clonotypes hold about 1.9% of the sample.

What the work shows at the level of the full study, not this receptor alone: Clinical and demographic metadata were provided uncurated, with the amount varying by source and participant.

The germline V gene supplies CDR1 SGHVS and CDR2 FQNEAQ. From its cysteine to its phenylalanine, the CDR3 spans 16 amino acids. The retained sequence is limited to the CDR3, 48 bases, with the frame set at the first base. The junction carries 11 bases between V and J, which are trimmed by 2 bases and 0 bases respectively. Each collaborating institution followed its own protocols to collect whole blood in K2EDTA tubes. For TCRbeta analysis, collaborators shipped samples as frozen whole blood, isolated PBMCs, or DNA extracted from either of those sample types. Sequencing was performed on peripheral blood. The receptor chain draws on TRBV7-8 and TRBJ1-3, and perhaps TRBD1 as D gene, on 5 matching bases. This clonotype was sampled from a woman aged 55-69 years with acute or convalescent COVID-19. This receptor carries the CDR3 CASSLMGTYSGNTIYF. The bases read TGTGCCAGCAGCTTAATGGGGACTTACTCTGGAAACACCATATATTTT.